These T cell receptor beta chains were read from a single sample in a study of blood T cell repertoires in COVID-19. Profiled with immunoSEQ multiplex PCR; TCRdb holds only in-frame clones, not every one. The sample lists approximately 150,000 clones, roughly 81% occurring once. Sequenced material: peripheral blood. All receptors come from a human donor with acute or convalescent COVID-19. The donor label of this sample is uncertain. Both conserved end residues are part of each CDR3. D genes are given only for firm matches. Clone size is shown for a subset of rows, as once, few, many or a class of expanded clone.

J gene: TRBJ2-5; CDR3 length: 18; V gene: TRBV19; clone size: -; D gene: TRBD2; CDR3 DNA: TGTGCCAGTAGTACCGGACTAGCGAGAAACCCCGCGGGGGAGACCCAGTACTTC; CDR3 protein: CASSTGLARNPAGETQYF
J gene: TRBJ2-1; CDR3 length: 20; V gene: TRBV5-1; clone size: -; D gene: TRBD2; CDR3 DNA: TGCGCCAGCAGCTTGGCGGTCCCGGGACTAGCGGCGAGCTCCTACAATGAGCAGTTCTTC; CDR3 protein: CASSLAVPGLAASSYNEQFF
J gene: TRBJ2-7; CDR3 length: 15; V gene: TRBV13; clone size: many; D gene: TRBD2; CDR3 DNA: TGTGCCAGCAGACACAAGGGCGGGGGGGGATCGGAGCAGTACTTC; CDR3 protein: CASRHKGGGGSEQYF
J gene: TRBJ2-7; CDR3 length: 15; V gene: TRBV18; clone size: few; D gene: -; CDR3 DNA: TGTGCCAGCTCACCACCCGACATCAGTGTCAACGAGCAGTACTTC; CDR3 protein: CASSPPDISVNEQYF
J gene: TRBJ1-2; CDR3 length: 14; V gene: TRBV28; clone size: -; D gene: TRBD1; CDR3 DNA: TGTGCCAGCAGTAATCCGGGACAGGGGGCCGGCTACACCTTC; CDR3 protein: CASSNPGQGAGYTF
J gene: TRBJ1-5; CDR3 length: 15; V gene: TRBV6-5; clone size: -; D gene: -; CDR3 DNA: TGTGCCAGCAGGAAACAGGGATACAGCAATCAGCCCCAGCATTTT; CDR3 protein: CASRKQGYSNQPQHF
J gene: TRBJ1-1; CDR3 length: 14; V gene: TRBV6-5; clone size: -; D gene: -; CDR3 DNA: TGTGCCAGCAGCCCAGGGGCCCTTCGGGCTGAAGCTTTCTTT; CDR3 protein: CASSPGALRAEAFF
J gene: TRBJ1-5; CDR3 length: 13; V gene: TRBV19; clone size: -; D gene: TRBD1; CDR3 DNA: TGTGCCATTGCTCAGGGGGCCCACCAGCCCCAGCATTTT; CDR3 protein: CAIAQGAHQPQHF
J gene: TRBJ1-3; CDR3 length: 16; V gene: TRBV7-2; clone size: -; D gene: -; CDR3 DNA: TGTGCCAGCAGCTTAGTTACTTTAAGCTCTGGAAACACCATATATTTT; CDR3 protein: CASSLVTLSSGNTIYF
J gene: TRBJ2-7; CDR3 length: 15; V gene: TRBV6-5; clone size: -; D gene: TRBD1; CDR3 DNA: TGTGCCAGCAGTTACTCGACCGACAGGGACTACGAGCAGTACTTC; CDR3 protein: CASSYSTDRDYEQYF
J gene: TRBJ2-3; CDR3 length: 15; V gene: TRBV7-3; clone size: -; D gene: TRBD2; CDR3 DNA: TGTGCCAGCAGCTCACCGGGACTAGCCACAGATACGCAGTATTTT; CDR3 protein: CASSSPGLATDTQYF
J gene: TRBJ1-2; CDR3 length: 16; V gene: TRBV6-5; clone size: -; D gene: -; CDR3 DNA: TGTGCCAGCAGTTACTCCCTCCGCCCCAGTTTATATGGCTACACCTTC; CDR3 protein: CASSYSLRPSLYGYTF
J gene: TRBJ2-1; CDR3 length: 14; V gene: TRBV6-2/TRBV6-3; clone size: once; D gene: TRBD2; CDR3 DNA: TGTGCCAGCAGTTTGAGAGCGGGGGACAATGAGCAGTTCTTC; CDR3 protein: CASSLRAGDNEQFF
J gene: TRBJ1-4; CDR3 length: 16; V gene: TRBV5-6; clone size: -; D gene: TRBD1; CDR3 DNA: TGTGCCAGCAGCCCCCAATGGACAGGAACTAATGAAAAACTGTTTTTT; CDR3 protein: CASSPQWTGTNEKLFF
J gene: TRBJ2-7; CDR3 length: 14; V gene: TRBV28; clone size: -; D gene: TRBD1; CDR3 DNA: TGTGCCAGCACCGAGGGACAGTTCGAGGGACGTCGGTACTTC; CDR3 protein: CASTEGQFEGRRYF
J gene: TRBJ2-7; CDR3 length: 17; V gene: TRBV5-1; clone size: few; D gene: TRBD1; CDR3 DNA: TGCGCCAGCAGCCAAGGACATTCGACAGGGACGACCTACGAGCAGTACTTC; CDR3 protein: CASSQGHSTGTTYEQYF
J gene: TRBJ1-4; CDR3 length: 13; V gene: TRBV6-5; clone size: -; D gene: -; CDR3 DNA: TGTGCCAGCAGTCGAGTTTCGGATGAAAAACTGTTTTTT; CDR3 protein: CASSRVSDEKLFF
J gene: TRBJ1-5; CDR3 length: 17; V gene: TRBV5-8; clone size: -; D gene: -; CDR3 DNA: TGTGCCAGCAATCCCCCCAGAACCCCCAGGGGAAGCCAGCCCCAGCATTTT; CDR3 protein: CASNPPRTPRGSQPQHF
J gene: TRBJ2-5; CDR3 length: 14; V gene: TRBV7-8; clone size: -; D gene: -; CDR3 DNA: TGTGCCAGCAGCGAAAACACAGGGTCAGAGACCCAGTACTTC; CDR3 protein: CASSENTGSETQYF
J gene: TRBJ1-1; CDR3 length: 13; V gene: TRBV6-5; clone size: -; D gene: -; CDR3 DNA: TGTGCCAGCAGTTACGTCTTTTCGGGTTTAGCTTTCTTT; CDR3 protein: CASSYVFSGLAFF
J gene: TRBJ2-5; CDR3 length: 14; V gene: TRBV19; clone size: -; D gene: TRBD2; CDR3 DNA: TGTGCCAGTAATAGCGGGAGGGCCGGGGAGACCCAGTACTTC; CDR3 protein: CASNSGRAGETQYF
J gene: TRBJ2-3; CDR3 length: 19; V gene: TRBV5-1; clone size: -; D gene: TRBD2; CDR3 DNA: TGCGCCAGCAGCTTGAACCCGGGACTACCTCAGTCCAGCACAGATACGCAGTATTTT; CDR3 protein: CASSLNPGLPQSSTDTQYF
J gene: TRBJ1-6; CDR3 length: 14; V gene: TRBV30; clone size: -; D gene: TRBD1; CDR3 DNA: TGTGCCTGGAGTGGGACAGGGCGGAATTCACCCCTCCACTTT; CDR3 protein: CAWSGTGRNSPLHF
J gene: TRBJ1-1; CDR3 length: 18; V gene: TRBV15; clone size: -; D gene: -; CDR3 DNA: TGTGCCACCAGCAGAGATCGCCCTGGGGGGTTAGTAAACACTGAAGCTTTCTTT; CDR3 protein: CATSRDRPGGLVNTEAFF
J gene: TRBJ2-7; CDR3 length: 15; V gene: TRBV2; clone size: -; D gene: TRBD1; CDR3 DNA: TGTGCCAGCCGGGACAGTCTGAAAATTGACTACGAGCAGTACTTC; CDR3 protein: CASRDSLKIDYEQYF
J gene: TRBJ2-3; CDR3 length: 16; V gene: TRBV9; clone size: -; D gene: -; CDR3 DNA: TGTGCCAGCAGCGTAGCTAACCAGCGGTCCACAGATACGCAGTATTTT; CDR3 protein: CASSVANQRSTDTQYF
J gene: TRBJ2-1; CDR3 length: 17; V gene: TRBV4-2; clone size: -; D gene: TRBD2; CDR3 DNA: TGTGCCAGCAGCCAGGGACTAGCGGGGGAGCCTTACAATGAGCAGTTCTTC; CDR3 protein: CASSQGLAGEPYNEQFF
J gene: TRBJ1-5; CDR3 length: 15; V gene: TRBV7-9; clone size: -; D gene: -; CDR3 DNA: TGTGCCAGCAGCTTAACGGGGCAGGGGAATCAGCCCCAGCATTTT; CDR3 protein: CASSLTGQGNQPQHF
J gene: TRBJ2-3; CDR3 length: 13; V gene: TRBV24-1; clone size: once; D gene: TRBD1; CDR3 DNA: TGTGCCGCCGGGACAGGGGGTACAGATACGCAGTATTTT; CDR3 protein: CAAGTGGTDTQYF
J gene: TRBJ2-3; CDR3 length: 18; V gene: TRBV5-1; clone size: -; D gene: -; CDR3 DNA: TGCGCCAGCAGCTCTGAAGCATGGAGTACCGCCGGCACAGATACGCAGTATTTT; CDR3 protein: CASSSEAWSTAGTDTQYF
J gene: TRBJ1-1; CDR3 length: 13; V gene: TRBV6-1; clone size: -; D gene: -; CDR3 DNA: TGTGCCAGCAGTGAAACAGGGTACGCGGCAGCTTTCTTT; CDR3 protein: CASSETGYAAAFF
J gene: TRBJ1-2; CDR3 length: 16; V gene: TRBV11-2; clone size: -; D gene: -; CDR3 DNA: TGTGCCAGCAGCCCAGGGTTCAGGGCTTCTAACTATGGCTACACCTTC; CDR3 protein: CASSPGFRASNYGYTF